This T cell receptor beta chain is from a study of cytomegalovirus exposure and HLA in healthy donors. Study results and limitations: HLA restriction was apparent for most CMV-associated TCR beta chains in a later analysis. In a later analysis, productive TCRs from donors in an Asian-associated ancestry cluster reportedly carried fewer N-insertions than the cohort mean.

This CDR3 has 13 amino acids. V lost 6 bases to trimming and J lost 0 bases, with 11 bases between them. Germline V gene lookup returns CDR1 SQVTM and CDR2 ANQGSEA. Use of 60 Vbeta and 13 Jbeta primers characterized the PCR. This table comes from immunoSEQ multiplex PCR, and its TCRdb copy is limited to in-frame clones, with some not included. The sample table includes about 210,000 clones. While unrecorded immune exposures were likely, the donors were nominally healthy when sampled. Worth noting for this clone: Its specificity is not known.

The genes are TRBV29-1 and TRBJ1-2; perhaps TRBD1 as D (5 bases). Material: PBMCs. The receptor comes from a young woman in good health and CMV-seropositive. DNA of the CDR3: TGCAGCGTACCAGGGATAGCTAACTATGGCTACACCTTC. Residues: CSVPGIANYGYTF.